Given below is one TCR beta chain in context. As yet, its antigen is unknown. Assay used: immunoSEQ multiplex PCR; TCRdb lists only in-frame clones, some missing. The data contain 150,000 to 200,000 clones, more than 85% of them singletons. The data are from a study of T cell responses to AZD1222 COVID-19 vaccine. Study results and limitations: Only a handful of AZD1222 recipients, roughly six in all, had baseline seropositivity.

The V and J ends lost 4 bases and 1 base, in that order; junction bases with no gene match: 7. The CDR3 sequence is 17 residues long. Per germline, CDR1 SGHRS and CDR2 YFSETQ. The material was peripheral blood, obtained 28 days after the second AZD1222 dose. The gene calls are TRBV5-1 and TRBJ2-5, with 13 bases identical to TRBD2. This TCR was recovered from an adult who received the AZD1222 COVID-19 vaccine. The CDR3 protein is CASSRGTSGIIQETQYF. CDR3 DNA sequence: TGCGCCAGCAGCCGGGGGACTAGCGGGATAATCCAAGAGACCCAGTACTTC.